This T cell receptor beta chain is from a study of shared clonotypes between healthy human individuals. Study-level findings and limits: Rarefaction curves obtained for sorted subsets showed sequencing incomplete despite large depth. Only a few donors were included, so the genetic and exposure-history diversity represented was limited.

V dropped 5 bases and J dropped 2 bases, with 9 bases sitting between them. Germline V gene lookup returns CDR1 SGHNT and CDR2 YENEEA. This CDR3 is 14 amino acids long. Turning to this clone: What it binds is not known.

Profiled with immunoSEQ multiplex PCR; TCRdb holds only in-frame clones, not every one. Of under 120,000 clones in the sample, roughly 66% were seen once. CD8 memory merged CD45RO+ cells and CCR7-negative CD45RA+ TemRA cells into one population. This chain links TRBV11-3 with TRBJ2-2; D is unresolved. The TCR comes from a young woman in good health. The sample taken for sequencing was memory CD8+ T cells sorted from blood. Regarding subset: CD45RO+ cells pooled with CCR7-negative TemRA cells. In nucleotides, the CDR3 is TGTGCCAGCAGCGGGCACTATAACACCGGGGAGCTGTTTTTT. Residues: CASSGHYNTGELFF.